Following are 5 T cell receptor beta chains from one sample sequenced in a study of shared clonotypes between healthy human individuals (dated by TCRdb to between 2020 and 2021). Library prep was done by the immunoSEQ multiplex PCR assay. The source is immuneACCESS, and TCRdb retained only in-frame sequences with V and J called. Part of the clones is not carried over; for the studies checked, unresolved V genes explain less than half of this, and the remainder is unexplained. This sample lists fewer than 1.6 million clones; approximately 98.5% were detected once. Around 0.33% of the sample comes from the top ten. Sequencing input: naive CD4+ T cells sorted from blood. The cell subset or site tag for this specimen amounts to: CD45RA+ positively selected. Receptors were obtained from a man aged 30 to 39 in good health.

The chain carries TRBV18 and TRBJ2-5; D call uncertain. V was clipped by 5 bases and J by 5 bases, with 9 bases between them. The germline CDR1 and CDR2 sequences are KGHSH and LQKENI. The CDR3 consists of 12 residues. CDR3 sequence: CASSSYGETQYF. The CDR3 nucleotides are TGTGCCAGCTCAAGTTACGGCGAGACCCAGTACTTC.

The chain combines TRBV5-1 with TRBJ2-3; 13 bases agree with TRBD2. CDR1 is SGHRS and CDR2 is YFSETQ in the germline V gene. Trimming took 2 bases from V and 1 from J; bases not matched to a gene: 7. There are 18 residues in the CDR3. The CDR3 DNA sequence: TGCGCCAGCAGCTTTGGGACTAGCGGGATACCTGGCACAGATACGCAGTATTTT. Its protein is CASSFGTSGIPGTDTQYF.

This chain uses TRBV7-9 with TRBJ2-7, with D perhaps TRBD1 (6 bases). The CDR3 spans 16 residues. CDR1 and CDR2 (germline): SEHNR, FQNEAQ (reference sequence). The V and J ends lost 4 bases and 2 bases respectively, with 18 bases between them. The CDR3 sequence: CASSSTGSGSAYEQYF. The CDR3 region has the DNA TGTGCCAGCAGCTCCACAGGGTCGGGGAGTGCCTACGAGCAGTACTTC.

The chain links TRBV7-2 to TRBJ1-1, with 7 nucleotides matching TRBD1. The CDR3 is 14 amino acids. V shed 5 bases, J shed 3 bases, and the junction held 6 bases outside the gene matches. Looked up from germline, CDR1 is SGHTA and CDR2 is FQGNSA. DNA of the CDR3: TGTGCCAGCAGCCAAGGGGGCGTTTACACTGAAGCTTTCTTT. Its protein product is CASSQGGVYTEAFF.

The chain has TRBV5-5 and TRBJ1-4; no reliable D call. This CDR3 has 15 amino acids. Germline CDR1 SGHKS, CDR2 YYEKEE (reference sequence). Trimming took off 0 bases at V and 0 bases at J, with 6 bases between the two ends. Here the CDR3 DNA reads TGTGCCAGCAGCTTGGAAAGTGCAACTAATGAAAAACTGTTTTTT. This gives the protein CASSLESATNEKLFF.